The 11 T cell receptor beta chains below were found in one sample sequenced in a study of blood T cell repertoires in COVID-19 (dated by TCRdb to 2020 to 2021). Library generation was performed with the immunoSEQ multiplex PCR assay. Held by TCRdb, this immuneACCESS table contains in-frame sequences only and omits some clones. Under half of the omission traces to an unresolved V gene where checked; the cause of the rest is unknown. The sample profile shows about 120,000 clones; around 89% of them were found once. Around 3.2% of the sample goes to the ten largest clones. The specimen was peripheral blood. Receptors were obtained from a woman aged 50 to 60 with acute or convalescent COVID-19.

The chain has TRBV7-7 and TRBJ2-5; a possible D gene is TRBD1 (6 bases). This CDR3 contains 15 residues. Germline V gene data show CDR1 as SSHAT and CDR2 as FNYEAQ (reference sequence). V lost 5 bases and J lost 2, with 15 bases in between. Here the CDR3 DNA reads TGTGCCAGCAGCCCTTCCCCGGGACAACAAGAGACCCAGTACTTC. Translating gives CASSPSPGQQETQYF.

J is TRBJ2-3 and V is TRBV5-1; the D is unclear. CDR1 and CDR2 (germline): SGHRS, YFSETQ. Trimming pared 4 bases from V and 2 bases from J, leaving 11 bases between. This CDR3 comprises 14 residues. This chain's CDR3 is CASSPTPITDTQYF. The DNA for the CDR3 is TGCGCCAGCAGCCCCACACCAATCACAGATACGCAGTATTTT.

The CDR3 DNA sequence: TGTGCCAGCAGCCCCCGTACAGGGAGGGGCAATCAGCCCCAGCATTTT. It codes for CASSPRTGRGNQPQHF. This rearrangement joins TRBV28 to TRBJ1-5, with a possible D match to TRBD1 (6 bases). This CDR3 is built from 16 residues. Trimming took off 6 bases at V and 2 bases at J, with 17 bases between the two ends. Germline lookup yields CDR1 MDHEN and CDR2 SYDVKM.

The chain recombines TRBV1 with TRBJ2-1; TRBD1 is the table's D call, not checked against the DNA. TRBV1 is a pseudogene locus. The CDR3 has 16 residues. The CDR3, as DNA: TGCACCAGCAGTCAGCAATGTACAGGGACCTACAATGAGCAGTTCTTC. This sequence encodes CTSSQQCTGTYNEQFF.

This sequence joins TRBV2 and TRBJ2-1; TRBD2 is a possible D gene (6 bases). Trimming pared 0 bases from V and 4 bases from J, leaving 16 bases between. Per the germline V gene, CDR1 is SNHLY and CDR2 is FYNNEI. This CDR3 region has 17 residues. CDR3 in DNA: TGTGCCAGCAGTGAAGCGCTTCTGGCGGGGTATTACAATGAGCAGTTCTTC. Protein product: CASSEALLAGYYNEQFF.

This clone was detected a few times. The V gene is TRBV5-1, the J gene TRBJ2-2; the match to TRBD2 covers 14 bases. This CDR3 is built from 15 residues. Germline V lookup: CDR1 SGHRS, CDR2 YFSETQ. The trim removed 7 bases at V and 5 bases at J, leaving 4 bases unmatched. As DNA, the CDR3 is TGCGCCAGCGAACGGACTAGCGGGAGGACCGGGGAGCTGTTTTTT. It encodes CASERTSGRTGELFF.

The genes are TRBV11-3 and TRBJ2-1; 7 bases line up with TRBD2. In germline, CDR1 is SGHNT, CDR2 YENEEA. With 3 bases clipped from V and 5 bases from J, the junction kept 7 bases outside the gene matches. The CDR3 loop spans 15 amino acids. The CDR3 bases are TGTGCCAGCAGCTTCGGAGCGGGACGGGACAATGAGCAGTTCTTC. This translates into CASSFGAGRDNEQFF.

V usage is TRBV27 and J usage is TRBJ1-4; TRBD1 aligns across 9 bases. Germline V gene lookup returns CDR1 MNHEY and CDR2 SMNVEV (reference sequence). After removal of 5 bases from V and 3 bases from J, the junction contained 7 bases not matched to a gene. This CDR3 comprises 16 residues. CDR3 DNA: TGTGCCAGCAGTCCAGGACAGGGGACGGCTAATGAAAAACTGTTTTTT. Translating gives CASSPGQGTANEKLFF.

CDR3 residues: CSVGKPSGEQYF. The CDR3 DNA reads TGCAGCGTAGGAAAACCCTCGGGGGAGCAGTACTTC. This rearrangement joins TRBV29-1 to TRBJ2-7; maybe TRBD2 (5 bases). This CDR3 has 12 residues. The V end lost 6 bases, the J end lost 7 bases, and 16 bases lay between the germline ends. Germline values: CDR1 SQVTM, CDR2 ANQGSEA.

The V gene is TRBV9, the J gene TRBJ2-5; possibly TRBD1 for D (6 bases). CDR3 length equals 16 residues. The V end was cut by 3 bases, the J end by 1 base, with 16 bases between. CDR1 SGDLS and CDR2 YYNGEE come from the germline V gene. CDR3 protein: CASSGGLSRGQETQYF. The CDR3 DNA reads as TGTGCCAGCAGCGGCGGACTTAGCAGGGGCCAAGAGACCCAGTACTTC.

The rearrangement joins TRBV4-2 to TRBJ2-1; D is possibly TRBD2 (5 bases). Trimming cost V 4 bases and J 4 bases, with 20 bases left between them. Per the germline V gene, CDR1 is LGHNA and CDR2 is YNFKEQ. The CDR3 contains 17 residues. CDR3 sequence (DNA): TGTGCCAGCAGCCCACACCCGGCGGCTAGCCTTTACAATGAGCAGTTCTTC. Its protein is CASSPHPAASLYNEQFF.